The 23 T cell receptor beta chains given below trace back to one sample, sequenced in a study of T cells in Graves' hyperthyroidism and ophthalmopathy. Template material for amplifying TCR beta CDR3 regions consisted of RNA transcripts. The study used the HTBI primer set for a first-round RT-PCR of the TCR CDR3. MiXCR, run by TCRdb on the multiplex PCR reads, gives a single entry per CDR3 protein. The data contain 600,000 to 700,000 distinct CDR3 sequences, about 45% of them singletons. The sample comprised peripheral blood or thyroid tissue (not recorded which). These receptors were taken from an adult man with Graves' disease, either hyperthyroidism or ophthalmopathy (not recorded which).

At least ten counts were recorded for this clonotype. As DNA, the CDR3 is TGTGCCAGCAGCCCACAGCCGGGCGGGGGCCACGAGCAGTACTTC. Protein product: CASSPQPGGGHEQYF. This chain connects TRBV7-9 to TRBJ2-7, with a weak D call TRBD2 (7 bases). This CDR3 has 15 amino acids. Trimming stripped 5 bases from V and 5 bases from J, with 19 bases between. From germline, CDR1 is SEHNR and CDR2 FQNEAQ (reference sequence).

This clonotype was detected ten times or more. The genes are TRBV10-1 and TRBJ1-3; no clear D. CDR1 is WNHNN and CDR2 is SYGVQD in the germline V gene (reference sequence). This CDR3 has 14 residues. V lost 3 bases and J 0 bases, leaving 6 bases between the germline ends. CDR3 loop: CASSERRSGNTIYF. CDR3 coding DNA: TGCGCCAGCAGTGAACGCCGCTCTGGAAACACCATATATTTT.

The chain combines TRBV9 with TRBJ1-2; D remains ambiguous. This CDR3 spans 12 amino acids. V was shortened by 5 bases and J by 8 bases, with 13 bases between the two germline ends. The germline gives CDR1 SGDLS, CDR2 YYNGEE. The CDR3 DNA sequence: TGTGCCAGCAGTGACTTGGGGAGCGGCTACACCTTC. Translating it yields CASSDLGSGYTF.

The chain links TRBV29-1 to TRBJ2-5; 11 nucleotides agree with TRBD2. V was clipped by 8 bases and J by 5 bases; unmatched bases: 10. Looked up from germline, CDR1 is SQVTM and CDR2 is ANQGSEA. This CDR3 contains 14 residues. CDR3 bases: TGCAGCTTGATGGGACTAGCGGCCGGTGAGACCCAGTACTTC. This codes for CSLMGLAAGETQYF.

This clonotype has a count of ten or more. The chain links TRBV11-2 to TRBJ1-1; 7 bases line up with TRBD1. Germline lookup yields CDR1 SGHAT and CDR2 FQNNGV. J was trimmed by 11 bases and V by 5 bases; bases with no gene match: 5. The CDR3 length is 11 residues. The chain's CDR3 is CASSARDSAFF. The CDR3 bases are TGTGCCAGCAGCGCCCGGGACAGCGCTTTCTTT. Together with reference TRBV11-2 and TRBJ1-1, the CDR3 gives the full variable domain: EAGVAQSPRYKIIEKRQSVAFWCNPISGHATLYWYQQILGQGPKLLIQFQNNGVVDDSQLPKDRFSAERLKGVDSTLKIQPAKLEDSAVYLCASSARDSAFFGQGTRLTVV.

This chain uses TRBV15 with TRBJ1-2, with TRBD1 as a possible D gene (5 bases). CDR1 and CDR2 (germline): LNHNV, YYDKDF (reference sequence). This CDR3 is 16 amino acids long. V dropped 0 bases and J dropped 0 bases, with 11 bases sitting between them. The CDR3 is CATSRDKGSSNYGYTF. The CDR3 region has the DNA TGTGCCACCAGCAGAGATAAGGGGAGCTCTAACTATGGCTACACCTTC.

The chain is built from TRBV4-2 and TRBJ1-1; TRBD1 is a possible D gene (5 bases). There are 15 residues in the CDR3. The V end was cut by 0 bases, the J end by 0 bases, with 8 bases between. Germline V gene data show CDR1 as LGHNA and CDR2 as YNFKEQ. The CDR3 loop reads CASSQDPGVNTEAFF. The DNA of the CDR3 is TGTGCCAGCAGCCAAGATCCGGGGGTGAACACTGAAGCTTTCTTT.

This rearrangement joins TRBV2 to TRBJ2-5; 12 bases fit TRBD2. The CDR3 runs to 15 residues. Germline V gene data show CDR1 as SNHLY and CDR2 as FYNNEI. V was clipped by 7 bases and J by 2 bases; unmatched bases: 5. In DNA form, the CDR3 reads TGTGCCAGCACCCTAGCGGGGGGGTCACAAGAGACCCAGTACTTC. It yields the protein CASTLAGGSQETQYF.

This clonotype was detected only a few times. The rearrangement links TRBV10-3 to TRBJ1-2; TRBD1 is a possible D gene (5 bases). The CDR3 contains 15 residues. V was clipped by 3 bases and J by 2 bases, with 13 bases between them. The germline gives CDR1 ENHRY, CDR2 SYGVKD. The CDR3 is CAISEIPDSNYGYTF. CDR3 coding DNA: TGTGCCATCAGTGAAATACCAGACAGCAACTATGGCTACACCTTC.

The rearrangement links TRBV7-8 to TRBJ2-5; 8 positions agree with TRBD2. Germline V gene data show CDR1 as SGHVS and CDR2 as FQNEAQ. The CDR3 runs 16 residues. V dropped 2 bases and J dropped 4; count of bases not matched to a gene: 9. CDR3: CASSLTVGGALETQYF. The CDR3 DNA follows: TGTGCCAGCAGCTTAACGGTCGGGGGGGCCCTAGAGACCCAGTACTTC.

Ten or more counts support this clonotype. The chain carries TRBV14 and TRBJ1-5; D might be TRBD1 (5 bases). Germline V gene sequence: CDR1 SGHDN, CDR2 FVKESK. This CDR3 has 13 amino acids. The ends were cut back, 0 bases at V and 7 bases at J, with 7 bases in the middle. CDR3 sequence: CASSQERDQPQHF. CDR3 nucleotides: TGTGCCAGCAGCCAAGAAAGGGACCAGCCCCAGCATTTT.

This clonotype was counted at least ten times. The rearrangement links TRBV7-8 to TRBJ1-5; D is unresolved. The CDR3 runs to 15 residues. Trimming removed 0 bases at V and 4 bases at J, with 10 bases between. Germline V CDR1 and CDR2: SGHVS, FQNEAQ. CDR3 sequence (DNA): TGTGCCAGCAGCTTAGCTAGGCAGGTTAATCAGCCCCAGCATTTT. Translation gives CASSLARQVNQPQHF.

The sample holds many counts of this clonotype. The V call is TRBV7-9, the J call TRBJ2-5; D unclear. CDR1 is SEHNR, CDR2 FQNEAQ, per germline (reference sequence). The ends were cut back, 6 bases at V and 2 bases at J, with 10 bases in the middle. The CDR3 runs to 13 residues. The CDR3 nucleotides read TGTGCCAGCAGAGATGCGTTACAAGAGACCCAGTACTTC. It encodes CASRDALQETQYF.

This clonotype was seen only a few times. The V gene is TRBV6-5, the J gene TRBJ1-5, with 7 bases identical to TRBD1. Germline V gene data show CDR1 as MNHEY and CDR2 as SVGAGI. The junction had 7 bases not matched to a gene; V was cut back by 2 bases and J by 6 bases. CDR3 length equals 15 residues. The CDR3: CASSYRGGAGQPQHF. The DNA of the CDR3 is TGTGCCAGCAGTTACAGAGGGGGCGCCGGTCAGCCCCAGCATTTT.

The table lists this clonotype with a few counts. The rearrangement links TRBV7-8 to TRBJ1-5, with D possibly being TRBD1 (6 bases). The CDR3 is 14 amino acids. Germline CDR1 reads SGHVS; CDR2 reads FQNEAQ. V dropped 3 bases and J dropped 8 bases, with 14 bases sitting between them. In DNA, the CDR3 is TGTGCCAGCAGCTTGGGGGCAGGGGCCAAGCCCCAGCATTTT. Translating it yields CASSLGAGAKPQHF.

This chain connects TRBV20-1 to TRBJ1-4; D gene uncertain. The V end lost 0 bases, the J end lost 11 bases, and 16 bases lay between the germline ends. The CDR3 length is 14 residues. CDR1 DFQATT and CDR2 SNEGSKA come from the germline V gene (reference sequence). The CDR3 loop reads CSARDGEGGWKLFF. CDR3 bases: TGCAGTGCTAGAGATGGGGAAGGAGGGTGGAAACTGTTTTTT.

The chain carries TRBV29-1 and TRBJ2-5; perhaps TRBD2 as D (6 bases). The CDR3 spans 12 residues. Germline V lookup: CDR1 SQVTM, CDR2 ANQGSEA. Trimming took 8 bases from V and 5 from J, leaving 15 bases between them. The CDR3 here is CSSAAGGETQYF. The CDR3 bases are TGCAGCAGTGCGGCTGGGGGGGAGACCCAGTACTTC.

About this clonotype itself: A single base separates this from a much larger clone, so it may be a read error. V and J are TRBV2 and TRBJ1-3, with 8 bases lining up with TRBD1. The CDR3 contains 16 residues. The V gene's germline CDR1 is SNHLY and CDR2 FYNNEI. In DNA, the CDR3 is TGTGTCAGCAGTGAGGCAGGGGGCCTCTCTGGAAACACCATATATTTT. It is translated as CVSSEAGGLSGNTIYF.

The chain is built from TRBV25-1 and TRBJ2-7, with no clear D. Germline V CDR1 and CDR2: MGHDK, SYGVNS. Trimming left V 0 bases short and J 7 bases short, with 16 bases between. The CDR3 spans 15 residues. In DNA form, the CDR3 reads TGTGCCAGCAGTGAATATTTCGGACGATACAATGAGCAGTACTTC. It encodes CASSEYFGRYNEQYF.

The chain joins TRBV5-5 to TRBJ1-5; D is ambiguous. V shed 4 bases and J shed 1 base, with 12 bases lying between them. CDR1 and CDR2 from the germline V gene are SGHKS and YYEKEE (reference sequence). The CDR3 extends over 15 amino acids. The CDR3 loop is CASSPQVGSNQPQHF. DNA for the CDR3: TGTGCCAGCAGCCCTCAGGTTGGGAGCAATCAGCCCCAGCATTTT.

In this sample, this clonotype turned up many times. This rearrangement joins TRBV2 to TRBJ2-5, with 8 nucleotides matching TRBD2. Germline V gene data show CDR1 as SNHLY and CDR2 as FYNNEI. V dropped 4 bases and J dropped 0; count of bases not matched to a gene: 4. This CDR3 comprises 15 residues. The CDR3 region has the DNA TGTGCCAGCAGTGCATTAGCGGGGAACCAAGAGACCCAGTACTTC. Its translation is CASSALAGNQETQYF.

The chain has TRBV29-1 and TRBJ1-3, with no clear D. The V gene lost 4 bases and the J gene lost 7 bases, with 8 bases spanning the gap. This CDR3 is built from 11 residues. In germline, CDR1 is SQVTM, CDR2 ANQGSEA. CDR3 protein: CSVVPLNTIYF. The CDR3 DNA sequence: TGCAGCGTTGTGCCGCTGAACACCATATATTTT.

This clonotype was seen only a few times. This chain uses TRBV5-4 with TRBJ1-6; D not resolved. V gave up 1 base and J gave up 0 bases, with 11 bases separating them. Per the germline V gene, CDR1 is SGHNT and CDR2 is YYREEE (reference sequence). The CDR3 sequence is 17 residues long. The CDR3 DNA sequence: TGTGCCAGCAGCTTGTCTCCCGCGAGCTCCTATAATTCACCCCTCCACTTT. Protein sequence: CASSLSPASSYNSPLHF.